Included here is one TCR beta chain sequence, with context. Its antigen remains unidentified. This specimen belongs to a study of cytomegalovirus exposure and HLA in healthy donors. Overall study results and limits: It emerged from a later analysis that several of the most significant clusters appeared to be linked to common viral pathogens. Sequencing likely generated an artifact that appeared as a cluster of highly shared sequence variants.

PCR involved 60 Vbeta and 13 Jbeta primers. Measured with immunoSEQ multiplex PCR; TCRdb has only the in-frame clones, and not every one. Among under 200,000 clones listed, approximately 80% were seen once. The specimen sequenced was PBMCs. This clonotype was obtained from a man aged 50-59 years in good health and CMV-seropositive.

Here the CDR3 reads CASCQVNRNEKLFF. In DNA, the CDR3 is TGTGCCAGCTGTCAGGTGAACCGAAATGAAAAACTGTTTTTT. The chain joins TRBV2 to TRBJ1-4; D is uncertain. The germline gives CDR1 SNHLY, CDR2 FYNNEI. This CDR3 has 14 amino acids. V was cut by 8 bases and J by 5 bases, with 15 bases left in between.